Shown below are 32 T cell receptor beta chains from a single sample sequenced in a study of blood T cell repertoires in COVID-19. Assay used: immunoSEQ multiplex PCR; TCRdb lists only in-frame clones, some missing. In the table there are around 300,000 clones, approximately 90% of which are singletons. What was sequenced was peripheral blood. These receptors were obtained from a woman aged 30 to 39 with COVID-19, enrolled during active disease.

This clone occurred once. The CDR3 DNA follows: TGTGCCAGTAGTACCCGGACAGGATACTACGAGCAGTACTTC. Translation gives CASSTRTGYYEQYF. V is TRBV19 and J is TRBJ2-7; 7 bases line up with TRBD1. CDR3 length equals 14 residues. V trimming: 4 bases; J trimming: 3 bases; junction bases outside the gene matches: 6. Germline V gene sequence: CDR1 LNHDA, CDR2 SQIVND (reference sequence).

This chain joins TRBV11-2 and TRBJ2-5; TRBD2 matches at 7 bases. CDR3 length: 16 amino acids. Germline V gives CDR1 SGHAT, CDR2 FQNNGV. Trimming took 2 bases from V and 4 from J; bases not matched to a gene: 10. The CDR3 nucleotides read TGTGCCAGCAGCTTAATGGGACGGGAGGATGGAGAGACCCAGTACTTC. Encoded protein: CASSLMGREDGETQYF.

The chain links TRBV7-3 to TRBJ2-1; the match to TRBD2 covers 14 bases. V lost 1 base to trimming and J lost 3 bases; unmatched junction nucleotides: 5. The CDR3 runs 18 residues. Germline CDR1 reads SGHTA; CDR2 reads FQGTGA. In nucleotides, the CDR3 is TGTGCCAGCAGCTTAAACCCGGGACTAGCGGGAGTCTACAATGAGCAGTTCTTC. It yields the protein CASSLNPGLAGVYNEQFF.

The rearrangement links TRBV6-4 to TRBJ2-1; D unclear. The CDR3 length is 13 residues. Trimming removed 0 bases from V and 10 bases from J, with 10 bases in between. Germline CDR1 MRHNA, CDR2 SNTAGT. CDR3 in amino acids: CASSDSTRKEQFF. For the CDR3, the DNA is TGTGCCAGCAGTGACTCGACGAGGAAGGAGCAGTTCTTC.

This sequence joins TRBV19 and TRBJ1-5; D might be TRBD1 (5 bases). Trimming removed 1 base from V and 4 bases from J, with 11 bases in between. Germline V gene data show CDR1 as LNHDA and CDR2 as SQIVND (reference sequence). The CDR3 contains 15 residues. CDR3 bases: TGTGCCAGTAGTATAGCTGGGGCGAGGAATCAGCCCCAGCATTTT. Its translation: CASSIAGARNQPQHF.

The rearrangement joins TRBV24-1 to TRBJ2-1, with TRBD1 identical over 8 bases. In germline, CDR1 is KGHDR, CDR2 SFDVKD. The V segment lost 3 bases and the J segment 5 bases; nucleotides outside the gene matches: 2. The CDR3 loop spans 14 amino acids. The CDR3 reads CATSDQGADNEQFF. Here the CDR3 DNA reads TGTGCCACCAGTGATCAGGGGGCGGACAATGAGCAGTTCTTC.

V usage is TRBV19 and J usage is TRBJ2-7, with TRBD1 identical over 7 bases. This CDR3 has 14 amino acids. With V trimmed by 1 base and J by 4 bases, 4 bases remained unmatched. Germline assignment: CDR1 LNHDA and CDR2 SQIVND (reference sequence). The CDR3 here is CASSIVGTDYEQYF. CDR3 DNA sequence: TGTGCCAGTAGTATAGTCGGGACAGATTACGAGCAGTACTTC.

V usage is TRBV7-7 and J usage is TRBJ2-1, with 7 bases matching TRBD2. The CDR3 extends over 13 amino acids. The V gene's germline CDR1 is SSHAT and CDR2 FNYEAQ (reference sequence). The ends lost 1 base at V and 12 bases at J; junction bases unmatched: 6. The CDR3, as DNA: TGTGCCAGCAGCTTAGGGACCTCGGGGGGGCAGTTCTTC. Translation: CASSLGTSGGQFF.

This clone showed up just once. Other DNA sequences in this sample translate to the same CDR3. The V call is TRBV7-9, the J call TRBJ1-2; D possibly corresponds to TRBD1 (6 bases). The CDR3 spans 12 residues. Germline loops: CDR1 SEHNR, CDR2 FQNEAQ (reference sequence). V dropped 4 bases and J dropped 5 bases, with 8 bases sitting between them. The CDR3 reads CASSWTDYGYTF. CDR3 DNA sequence: TGTGCCAGCAGCTGGACAGATTATGGCTACACCTTC.

To note about this clone: Distinct nucleotide sequences in the sample also encode this CDR3. The J gene is TRBJ1-5, the V gene TRBV12-3 or TRBV12-4; D unclear. V was trimmed by 3 bases and J by 4 bases, leaving 4 bases between them. This CDR3 region has 12 residues. CDR3 DNA sequence: TGTGCCAGCAGTTTCGGTAATCAGCCCCAGCATTTT. Residues: CASSFGNQPQHF.

The chain uses TRBV28 and TRBJ1-5, with 8 nucleotides matching TRBD1. Germline CDR1 and CDR2: MDHEN and SYDVKM. The V gene end was trimmed by 5 bases and the J gene end by 9 bases; junction bases not matched to a gene: 6. The CDR3 is 13 amino acids. CDR3 nucleotides: TGTGCCAGCAGTCGGACAGGGAGGGGGCCCCAGCATTTT. As protein: CASSRTGRGPQHF.

The chain employs TRBV19 and TRBJ1-3, with TRBD1 matching 9 bases. From germline, CDR1 is LNHDA and CDR2 SQIVND (reference sequence). J gave up 2 bases and V 3 bases, and 5 bases lay outside the gene matches. The CDR3 runs 16 residues. CDR3 sequence reads: CASSMGQGKPGNTIYF. The CDR3 DNA sequence: TGTGCCAGTAGTATGGGACAGGGTAAGCCTGGAAACACCATATATTTT.

This chain links TRBV28 with TRBJ1-1; 7 bases agree with TRBD1. Germline V lookup: CDR1 MDHEN, CDR2 SYDVKM. The V and J ends lost 6 bases and 6 bases, in that order; junction bases with no gene match: 10. The CDR3 totals 14 residues. DNA for the CDR3: TGTGCCAGCAGGGGGGACAGACTTTACGCTGAAGCTTTCTTT. This gives the protein CASRGDRLYAEAFF. Looking up the rest from reference TRBV28 and TRBJ1-1 gives the full variable domain: DVKVTQSSRYLVKRTGEKVFLECVQDMDHENMFWYRQDPGLGLRLIYFSYDVKMKEKGDIPEGYSVSREKKERFSLILESASTNQTSMYLCASRGDRLYAEAFFGQGTRLTVV.

V and J are TRBV9 and TRBJ2-2; D not certain. The CDR3 is made up of 15 amino acids. Trimming took 0 bases from V and 3 from J, leaving 9 bases between them. The germline V gene has CDR1 SGDLS and CDR2 YYNGEE. DNA of the CDR3: TGTGCCAGCAGCGTAGGTGGTAGTGACACCGGGGAGCTGTTTTTT. Translated: CASSVGGSDTGELFF.

The rearrangement uses TRBV5-4 and TRBJ1-1; possibly TRBD1 for D (6 bases). V lost 0 bases to trimming and J lost 8 bases, with 11 bases between them. CDR3 size: 13 residues. Germline CDR1 and CDR2: SGHNT and YYREEE (reference sequence). Here the CDR3 reads CASSLEQGTEAFF. The CDR3 coding sequence is TGTGCCAGCAGCTTGGAGCAGGGGACGGAAGCTTTCTTT.

V gene TRBV5-5 combines with J gene TRBJ1-1, with D uncertain. The V gene lost 2 bases and the J gene lost 0 bases, with 11 bases spanning the gap. Germline V CDR1 and CDR2: SGHKS, YYEKEE (reference sequence). The CDR3 length is 15 residues. CDR3 loop: CASSFWEELNTEAFF. DNA of the CDR3: TGTGCCAGCAGCTTTTGGGAGGAATTGAACACTGAAGCTTTCTTT.

V is TRBV9 and J is TRBJ1-1; D perhaps matches TRBD1 (5 bases). The CDR3 loop spans 14 amino acids. Germline V lookup: CDR1 SGDLS, CDR2 YYNGEE. Trimming left V 4 bases short and J 5 bases short, with 15 bases between. This chain's CDR3 is CASSFRGTGTEAFF. The CDR3 region has the DNA TGTGCCAGCAGCTTCCGGGGGACGGGGACTGAAGCTTTCTTT.

CDR3 protein: CSALAGDTQYF. Written as DNA, the CDR3 is TGCAGTGCCCTAGCGGGAGATACGCAGTATTTT. This chain connects TRBV20-1 to TRBJ2-3; 8 positions match TRBD2. This CDR3 spans 11 amino acids. Germline V gives CDR1 DFQATT, CDR2 SNEGSKA (reference sequence). The V segment lost 6 bases and the J segment 5 bases; nucleotides outside the gene matches: 1.

V usage is TRBV19 and J usage is TRBJ1-1; 9 nucleotides align to TRBD1. After removal of 6 bases from V and 7 bases from J, the junction contained 9 bases not matched to a gene. This CDR3 has 14 amino acids. Germline V CDR1 and CDR2: LNHDA, SQIVND (reference sequence). In DNA form, the CDR3 reads TGTGCCAGTAGAACGACAGGGGGGACGGGTGAAGCTTTCTTT. This translates into CASRTTGGTGEAFF.

This clone was observed once. The chain couples TRBV3-1 (or the pseudogene TRBV3-2) to TRBJ1-1; TRBD1 matches 7 bases. Germline V gene lookup returns CDR1 LGHDT and CDR2 YNNKEL (reference sequence). V shed 1 base, J shed 6 bases, and the junction held 5 bases outside the gene matches. This CDR3 is 14 amino acids long. CDR3 coding DNA: TGTGCCAGCAGCCAAGGACAGGGAGTGGCTGAAGCTTTCTTT. Amino acid sequence: CASSQGQGVAEAFF.

This chain links TRBV27 with TRBJ2-3; 13 nucleotides agree with TRBD2. The CDR3 has 18 amino acids. The germline CDR1 and CDR2 sequences are MNHEY and SMNVEV (reference sequence). The trim removed 3 bases at V and 0 bases at J, leaving 6 bases unmatched. The CDR3: CASSFTSGRGRSTDTQYF. The CDR3 nucleotides are TGTGCCAGCAGTTTCACTAGCGGGAGGGGGAGAAGCACAGATACGCAGTATTTT.

This chain links TRBV24-1 with TRBJ2-7; the D gene is possibly TRBD1 (6 bases). Between the trimmed V and J ends, which lost 10 bases and 2 bases, there was a span of 14 bases. This CDR3 has 13 residues. CDR1 and CDR2 (germline): KGHDR, SFDVKD. CDR3 sequence (DNA): TGTGCCACAGGGGGACCTCTCCCCTACGAGCAGTACTTC. Translated, it gives CATGGPLPYEQYF.

The chain recombines TRBV12-3 or TRBV12-4 with TRBJ2-7; D perhaps matches TRBD1 (6 bases). The V end was cut by 5 bases, the J end by 6 bases, with 14 bases between. This CDR3 is 13 amino acids long. In DNA, the CDR3 is TGTGCCAGCAGTCTAAACCAGGGGTTCGAGCAGTACTTC. Translation gives CASSLNQGFEQYF.

In its sample, this clone was seen many times. The chain links TRBV5-6 to TRBJ1-1; D unresolved. Trimming shortened V by 8 bases and J by 5 bases, and 16 bases separated the two germline ends. The CDR3 length is 13 residues. Per germline, CDR1 SGHDT and CDR2 YYEEEE. Written as DNA, the CDR3 is TGTGCCAGTGGGAGCGGCATGATGACTGAAGCTTTCTTT. Amino acids: CASGSGMMTEAFF.

This clone appeared a single time. This rearrangement joins TRBV5-4 to TRBJ2-1, with 8 bases identical to TRBD1. The V segment lost 1 base and the J segment 8 bases; nucleotides outside the gene matches: 5. This CDR3 region has 14 residues. Per the germline V gene, CDR1 is SGHNT and CDR2 is YYREEE (reference sequence). The DNA of the CDR3 is TGTGCCAGCAGCTTGTGGCAGGGGGCCGATGAGCAGTTCTTC. Protein product: CASSLWQGADEQFF.

This chain uses TRBV18 with TRBJ1-1; a possible D gene is TRBD1 (5 bases). CDR3 size: 14 residues. The V end lost 4 bases, the J end lost 5 bases, and 14 bases lay between the germline ends. In germline, CDR1 is KGHSH, CDR2 LQKENI. CDR3 DNA sequence: TGTGCCAGCTCACAGGAGAGGGGAGGAACTGAAGCTTTCTTT. It translates to CASSQERGGTEAFF.

The CDR3 spells CAWGPSGGGTEAFF. CDR3 bases: TGTGCCTGGGGCCCCTCGGGCGGGGGCACTGAAGCTTTCTTT. This rearrangement joins TRBV30 to TRBJ1-1, with D tentatively TRBD1 (5 bases). The germline CDR1 and CDR2 sequences are GTSNPN and SVGIG (reference sequence). Trimming left V 5 bases short and J 4 bases short, with 17 bases between. The CDR3 is made up of 14 amino acids.

J is TRBJ1-1 and V is TRBV9, with a tentative D call TRBD1 (6 bases). Trimming cost V 1 base and J 3 bases, with 10 bases left between them. Germline values: CDR1 SGDLS, CDR2 YYNGEE. This CDR3 contains 14 residues. The CDR3 sequence: CASSVIEGDTEAFF. The CDR3 region has the DNA TGTGCCAGCAGCGTAATTGAGGGGGACACTGAAGCTTTCTTT.

The chain couples TRBV2 to TRBJ1-2; D might be TRBD1 (6 bases). The ends were cut back, 6 bases at V and 2 bases at J, with 22 bases in the middle. The germline gives CDR1 SNHLY, CDR2 FYNNEI. The CDR3 covers 17 residues. The CDR3 DNA reads TGTGCCAGCAGCGGAGGACAGTTTCCGATAACCAACTATGGCTACACCTTC. Residues: CASSGGQFPITNYGYTF.

The chain has TRBV9 and TRBJ2-5, with D possibly matching TRBD2 (5 bases). Germline CDR1 reads SGDLS; CDR2 reads YYNGEE. This CDR3 spans 14 amino acids. Trimming took off 0 bases at V and 2 bases at J, with 8 bases between the two ends. The CDR3 coding sequence is TGTGCCAGCAGCGTAGGAGGAGGACAAGAGACCCAGTACTTC. Amino acids: CASSVGGGQETQYF.

V usage is TRBV19 and J usage is TRBJ2-7, with 10 bases matching TRBD1. The CDR3 extends over 14 amino acids. Germline V lookup: CDR1 LNHDA, CDR2 SQIVND (reference sequence). V lost 4 bases to trimming and J lost 3 bases; unmatched junction nucleotides: 3. The chain's CDR3 is CASSSGQGGYEQYF. CDR3 bases: TGTGCCAGTAGTAGCGGACAGGGGGGCTACGAGCAGTACTTC.

The rearrangement joins TRBV5-1 to TRBJ1-2; D is uncertain. The CDR3 sequence is 16 residues long. Germline V gives CDR1 SGHRS, CDR2 YFSETQ. Deletions cut 4 bases from V and 0 bases from J, with 16 bases between. The CDR3 DNA reads as TGCGCCAGCAGCCAAACCACGGGAGGTACTAACTATGGCTACACCTTC. Translation: CASSQTTGGTNYGYTF.